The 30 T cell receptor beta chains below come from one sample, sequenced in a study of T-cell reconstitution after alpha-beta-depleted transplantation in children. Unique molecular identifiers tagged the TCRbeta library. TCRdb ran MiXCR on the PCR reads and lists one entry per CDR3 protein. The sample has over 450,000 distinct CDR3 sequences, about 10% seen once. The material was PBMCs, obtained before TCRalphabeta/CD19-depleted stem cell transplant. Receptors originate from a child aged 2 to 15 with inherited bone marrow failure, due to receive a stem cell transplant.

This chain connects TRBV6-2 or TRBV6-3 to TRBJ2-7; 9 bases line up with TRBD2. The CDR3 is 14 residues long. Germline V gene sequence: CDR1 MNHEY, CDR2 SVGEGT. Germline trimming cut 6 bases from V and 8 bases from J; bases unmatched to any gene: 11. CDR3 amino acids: CASSPGTSPGKQYF. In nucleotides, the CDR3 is TGTGCCAGCAGCCCCGGGACTAGCCCCGGCAAGCAGTACTTC.

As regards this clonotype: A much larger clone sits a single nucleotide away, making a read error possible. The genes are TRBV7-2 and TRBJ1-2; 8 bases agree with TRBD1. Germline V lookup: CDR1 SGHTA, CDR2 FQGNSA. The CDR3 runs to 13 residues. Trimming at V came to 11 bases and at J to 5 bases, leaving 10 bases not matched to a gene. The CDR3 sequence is CARKSTGVYGYTF. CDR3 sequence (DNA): TGTGCCCGCAAATCGACAGGGGTATATGGCTACACCTTC. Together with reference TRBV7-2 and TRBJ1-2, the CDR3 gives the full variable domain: GAGVSQSPSNKVTEKGKDVELRCDPISGHTALYWYRQSLGQGLEFLIYFQGNSAPDKSGLPSDRFSAERTGGSVSTLTIQRTQQEDSAVYLCARKSTGVYGYTFGSGTRLTVV.

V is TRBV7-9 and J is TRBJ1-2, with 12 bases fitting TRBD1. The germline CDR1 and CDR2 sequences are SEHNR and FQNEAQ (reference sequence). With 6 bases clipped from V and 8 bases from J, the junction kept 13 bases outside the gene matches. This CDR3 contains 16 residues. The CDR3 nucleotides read TGTGCCAGCAGTCTCGGCGGGACAGGGGGCTATAGAGGCTACACCTTC. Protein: CASSLGGTGGYRGYTF.

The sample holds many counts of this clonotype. The DNA of the CDR3 is TGCGCCAGCAGCTTGTCGGGATCTAACTATGGCTACACCTTC. This encodes CASSLSGSNYGYTF. This chain uses TRBV5-1 with TRBJ1-2, with no clear D. The V end lost 1 base, the J end lost 0 bases, and 7 bases lay between the germline ends. Germline V gene sequence: CDR1 SGHRS, CDR2 YFSETQ. The CDR3 contains 14 residues. The full variable domain, rest sourced from reference TRBV5-1 and TRBJ1-2, is KAGVTQTPRYLIKTRGQQVTLSCSPISGHRSVSWYQQTPGQGLQFLFEYFSETQRNKGNFPGRFSGRQFSNSRSEMNVSTLELGDSALYLCASSLSGSNYGYTFGSGTRLTVV.

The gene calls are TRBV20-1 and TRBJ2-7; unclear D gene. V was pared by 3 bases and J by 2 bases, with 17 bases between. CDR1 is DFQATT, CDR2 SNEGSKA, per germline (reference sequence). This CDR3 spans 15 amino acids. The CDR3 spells CSASIATYHPYEQYF. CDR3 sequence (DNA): TGCAGTGCTAGTATCGCGACATACCACCCCTACGAGCAGTACTTC.

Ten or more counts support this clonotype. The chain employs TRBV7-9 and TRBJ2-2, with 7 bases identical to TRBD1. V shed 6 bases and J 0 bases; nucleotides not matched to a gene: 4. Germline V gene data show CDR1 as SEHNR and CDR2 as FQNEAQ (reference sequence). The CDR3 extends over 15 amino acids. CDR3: CASSGQASNTGELFF. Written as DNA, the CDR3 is TGTGCCAGCAGTGGACAGGCCTCGAACACCGGGGAGCTGTTTTTT. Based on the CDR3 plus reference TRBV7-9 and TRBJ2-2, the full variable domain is DTGVSQNPRHKITKRGQNVTFRCDPISEHNRLYWYRQTLGQGPEFLTYFQNEAQLEKSRLLSDRFSAERPKGSFSTLEIQRTEQGDSAMYLCASSGQASNTGELFFGEGSRLTVL.

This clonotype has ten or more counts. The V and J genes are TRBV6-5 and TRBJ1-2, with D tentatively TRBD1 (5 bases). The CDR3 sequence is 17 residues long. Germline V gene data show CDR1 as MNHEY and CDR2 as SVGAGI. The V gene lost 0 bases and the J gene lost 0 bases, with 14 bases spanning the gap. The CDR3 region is CASSYSRGPEANYGYTF. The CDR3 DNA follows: TGTGCCAGCAGTTACTCGCGGGGACCCGAGGCTAACTATGGCTACACCTTC.

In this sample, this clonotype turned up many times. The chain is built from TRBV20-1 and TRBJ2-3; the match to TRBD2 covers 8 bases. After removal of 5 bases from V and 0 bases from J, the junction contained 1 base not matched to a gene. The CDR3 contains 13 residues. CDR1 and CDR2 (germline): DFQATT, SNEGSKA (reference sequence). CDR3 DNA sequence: TGCAGTGCTCGGACTAGCAGCACAGATACGCAGTATTTT. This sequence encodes CSARTSSTDTQYF.

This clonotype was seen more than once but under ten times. The CDR3 region has the DNA TGCAGTGGGGACGCCGGGCCGACCTACAATGAGCAGTTCTTC. Amino acids: CSGDAGPTYNEQFF. The chain is built from TRBV20-1 and TRBJ2-1; D is perhaps TRBD1 or TRBD2 (5 bases each). The CDR3 spans 14 residues. Germline values: CDR1 DFQATT, CDR2 SNEGSKA (reference sequence). The V gene lost 7 bases and the J gene lost 2 bases, with 15 bases spanning the gap.

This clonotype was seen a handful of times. The CDR3 sequence is CASSLYVEDTGELFF. CDR3 nucleotide sequence: TGTGCCAGCAGTTTATACGTAGAGGACACCGGGGAGCTGTTTTTT. The chain is built from TRBV27 and TRBJ2-2; D gene ambiguous. Deletions cut 1 base from V and 3 bases from J, with 9 bases between. Germline CDR1 MNHEY, CDR2 SMNVEV (reference sequence). CDR3 length: 15 amino acids.

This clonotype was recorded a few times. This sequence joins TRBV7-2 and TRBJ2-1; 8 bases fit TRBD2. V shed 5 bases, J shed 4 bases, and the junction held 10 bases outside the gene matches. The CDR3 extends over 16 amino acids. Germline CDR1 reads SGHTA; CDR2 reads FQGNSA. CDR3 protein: CASSLNVASGYNEQFF. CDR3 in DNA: TGTGCCAGCAGCCTTAATGTTGCTAGCGGGTACAATGAGCAGTTCTTC.

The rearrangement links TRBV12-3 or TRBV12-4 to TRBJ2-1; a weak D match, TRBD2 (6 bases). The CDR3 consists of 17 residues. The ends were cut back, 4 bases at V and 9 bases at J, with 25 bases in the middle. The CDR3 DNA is TGTGCCAGCAGTTCCTCCGGTCTAGCGCTTTTTTCGGGTGAGCAGTTCTTC. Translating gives CASSSSGLALFSGEQFF.

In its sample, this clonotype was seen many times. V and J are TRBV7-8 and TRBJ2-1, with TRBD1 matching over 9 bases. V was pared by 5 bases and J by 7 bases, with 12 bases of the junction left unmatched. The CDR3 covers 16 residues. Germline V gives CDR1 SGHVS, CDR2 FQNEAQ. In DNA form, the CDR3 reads TGTGCCAGCAGCGGACTAGACAGGGGGTCAACGAATGAGCAGTTCTTC. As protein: CASSGLDRGSTNEQFF.

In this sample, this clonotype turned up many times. For the CDR3, the DNA is TGTGCCACCAGCAGAAATAGCGGGGGCGGGGATGAGCAGTTCTTC. This sequence encodes CATSRNSGGGDEQFF. The V and J genes are TRBV15 and TRBJ2-1, with TRBD2 matching 9 bases. The germline V gene has CDR1 LNHNV and CDR2 YYDKDF (reference sequence). V was pared by 2 bases and J by 8 bases, with 7 bases of the junction left unmatched. The CDR3 is 15 residues long.

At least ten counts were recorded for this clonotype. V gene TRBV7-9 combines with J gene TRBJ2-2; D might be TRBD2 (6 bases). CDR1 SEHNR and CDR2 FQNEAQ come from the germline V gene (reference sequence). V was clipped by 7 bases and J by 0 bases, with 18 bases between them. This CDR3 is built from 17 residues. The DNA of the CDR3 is TGTGCCAGCAAGTTGCGGAGGGCATACGCGAACACCGGGGAGCTGTTTTTT. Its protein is CASKLRRAYANTGELFF.

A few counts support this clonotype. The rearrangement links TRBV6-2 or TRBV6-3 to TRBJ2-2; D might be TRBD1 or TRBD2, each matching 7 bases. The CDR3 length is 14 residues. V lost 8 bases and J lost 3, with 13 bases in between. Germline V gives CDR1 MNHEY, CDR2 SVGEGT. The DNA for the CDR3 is TGTGCCAGCCGGGGGGACAGCGACACCGGGGAGCTGTTTTTT. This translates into CASRGDSDTGELFF.

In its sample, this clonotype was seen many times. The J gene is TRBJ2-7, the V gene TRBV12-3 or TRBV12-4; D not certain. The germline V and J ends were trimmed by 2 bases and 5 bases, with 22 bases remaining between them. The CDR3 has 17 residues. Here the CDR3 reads CASSLPIVDGGSNEQYF. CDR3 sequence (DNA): TGTGCCAGCAGTTTACCCATCGTGGACGGTGGCAGTAACGAGCAGTACTTC.

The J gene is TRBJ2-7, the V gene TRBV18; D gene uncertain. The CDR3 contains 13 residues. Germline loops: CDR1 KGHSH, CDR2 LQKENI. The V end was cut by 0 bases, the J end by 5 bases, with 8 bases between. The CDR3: CASSPPTFHEQYF. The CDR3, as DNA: TGTGCCAGCTCACCACCGACCTTCCACGAGCAGTACTTC.

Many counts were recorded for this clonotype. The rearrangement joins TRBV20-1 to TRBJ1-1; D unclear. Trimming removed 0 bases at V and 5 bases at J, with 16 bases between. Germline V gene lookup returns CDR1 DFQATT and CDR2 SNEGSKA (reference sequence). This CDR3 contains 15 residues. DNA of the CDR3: TGCAGTGCTAGAGATGTAAGGCAATTTGGGACTGAAGCTTTCTTT. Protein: CSARDVRQFGTEAFF.

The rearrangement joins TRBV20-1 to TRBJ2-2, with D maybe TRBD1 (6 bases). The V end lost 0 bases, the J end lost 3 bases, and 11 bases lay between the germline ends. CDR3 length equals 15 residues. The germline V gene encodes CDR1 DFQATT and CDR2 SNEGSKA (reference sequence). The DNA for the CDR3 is TGCAGTGCTAGAGATCGGGGACATTACACCGGGGAGCTGTTTTTT. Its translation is CSARDRGHYTGELFF.

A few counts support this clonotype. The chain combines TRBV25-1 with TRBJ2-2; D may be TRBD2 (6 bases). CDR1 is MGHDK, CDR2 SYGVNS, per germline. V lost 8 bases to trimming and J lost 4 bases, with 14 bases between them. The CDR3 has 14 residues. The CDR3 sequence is CASGPDYLTGELFF. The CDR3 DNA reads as TGTGCCAGCGGGCCGGACTACCTCACCGGGGAGCTGTTTTTT.

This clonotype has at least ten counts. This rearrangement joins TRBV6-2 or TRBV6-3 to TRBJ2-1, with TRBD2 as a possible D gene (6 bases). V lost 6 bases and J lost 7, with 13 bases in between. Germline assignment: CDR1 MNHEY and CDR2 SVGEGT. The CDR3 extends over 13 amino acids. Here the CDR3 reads CASSATRRNEQFF. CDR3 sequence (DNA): TGTGCCAGCAGCGCGACTAGAAGAAATGAGCAGTTCTTC.

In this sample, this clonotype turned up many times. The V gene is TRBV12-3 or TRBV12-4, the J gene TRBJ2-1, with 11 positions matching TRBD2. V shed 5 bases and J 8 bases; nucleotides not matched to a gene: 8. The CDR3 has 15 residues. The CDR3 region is CASSPGTSGSHEQFF. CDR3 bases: TGTGCCAGCAGTCCTGGGACTAGCGGCAGCCATGAGCAGTTCTTC.

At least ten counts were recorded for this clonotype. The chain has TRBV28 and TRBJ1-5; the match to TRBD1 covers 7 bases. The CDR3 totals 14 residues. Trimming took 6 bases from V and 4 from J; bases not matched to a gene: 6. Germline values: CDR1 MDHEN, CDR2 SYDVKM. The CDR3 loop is CASSRQGWNQPQHF. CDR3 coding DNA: TGTGCCAGCAGCCGACAGGGCTGGAATCAGCCCCAGCATTTT.

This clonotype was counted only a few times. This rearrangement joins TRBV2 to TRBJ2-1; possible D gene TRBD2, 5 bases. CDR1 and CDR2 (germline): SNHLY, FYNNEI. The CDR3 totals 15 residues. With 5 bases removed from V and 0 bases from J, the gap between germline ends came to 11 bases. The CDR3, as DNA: TGTGCCAGCAGTCTAGCACGGAGCTCCTACAATGAGCAGTTCTTC. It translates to CASSLARSSYNEQFF.

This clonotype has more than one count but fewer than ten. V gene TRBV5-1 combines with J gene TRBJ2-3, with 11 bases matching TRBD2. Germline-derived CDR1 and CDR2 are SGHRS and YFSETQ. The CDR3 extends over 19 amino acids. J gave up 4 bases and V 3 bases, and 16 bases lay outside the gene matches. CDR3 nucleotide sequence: TGCGCCAGCAGCTGGTATGGTGTCGAACCGGGACTAGCGGCAGATACGCAGTATTTT. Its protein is CASSWYGVEPGLAADTQYF.

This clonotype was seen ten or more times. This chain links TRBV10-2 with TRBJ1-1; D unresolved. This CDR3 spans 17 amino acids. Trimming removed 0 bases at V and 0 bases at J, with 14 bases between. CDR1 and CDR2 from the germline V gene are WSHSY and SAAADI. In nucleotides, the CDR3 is TGCGCCAGCAGTGAGTCGATGGTAAGCAGCATGAACACTGAAGCTTTCTTT. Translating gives CASSESMVSSMNTEAFF.

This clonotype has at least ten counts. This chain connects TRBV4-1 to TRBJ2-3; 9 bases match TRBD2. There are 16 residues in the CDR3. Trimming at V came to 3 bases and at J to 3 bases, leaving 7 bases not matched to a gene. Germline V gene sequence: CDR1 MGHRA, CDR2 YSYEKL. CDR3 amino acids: CASSQVAGDSTDTQYF. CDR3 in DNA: TGCGCCAGCAGCCAGGTAGCGGGAGATTCTACAGATACGCAGTATTTT.

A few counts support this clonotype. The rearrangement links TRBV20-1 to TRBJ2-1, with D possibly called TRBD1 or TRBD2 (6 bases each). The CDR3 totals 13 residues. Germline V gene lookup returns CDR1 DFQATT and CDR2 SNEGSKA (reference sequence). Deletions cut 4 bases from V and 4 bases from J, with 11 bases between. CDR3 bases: TGCAGTGCTATTAGGGGGGCGTACAATGAGCAGTTCTTC. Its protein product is CSAIRGAYNEQFF.

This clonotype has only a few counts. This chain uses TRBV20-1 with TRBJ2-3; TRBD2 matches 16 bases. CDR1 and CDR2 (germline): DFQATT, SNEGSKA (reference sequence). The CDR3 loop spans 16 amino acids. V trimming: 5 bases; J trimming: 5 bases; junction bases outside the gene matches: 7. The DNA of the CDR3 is TGCAGTGCTGAGGGACTAGCGGGAGGGCCGGGAGATACGCAGTATTTT. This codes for CSAEGLAGGPGDTQYF.